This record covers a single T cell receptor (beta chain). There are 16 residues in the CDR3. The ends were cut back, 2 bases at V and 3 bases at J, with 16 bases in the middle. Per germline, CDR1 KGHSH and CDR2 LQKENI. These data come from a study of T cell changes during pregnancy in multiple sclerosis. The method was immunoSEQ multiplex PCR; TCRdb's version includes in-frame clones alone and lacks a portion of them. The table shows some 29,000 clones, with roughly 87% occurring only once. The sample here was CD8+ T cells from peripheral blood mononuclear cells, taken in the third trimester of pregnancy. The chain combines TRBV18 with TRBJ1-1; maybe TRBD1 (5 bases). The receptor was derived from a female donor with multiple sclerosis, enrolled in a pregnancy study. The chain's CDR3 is CASSPRLREGHTEAFF. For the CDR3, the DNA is TGTGCCAGCTCACCAAGATTGCGGGAGGGGCACACTGAAGCTTTCTTT. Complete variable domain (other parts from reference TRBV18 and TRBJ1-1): NAGVMQNPRHLVRRRGQEARLRCSPMKGHSHVYWYRQLPEEGLKFMVYLQKENIIDESGMPKERFSAEFPKEGPSILRIQQVVRGDSAAYFCASSPRLREGHTEAFFGQGTRLTVV.